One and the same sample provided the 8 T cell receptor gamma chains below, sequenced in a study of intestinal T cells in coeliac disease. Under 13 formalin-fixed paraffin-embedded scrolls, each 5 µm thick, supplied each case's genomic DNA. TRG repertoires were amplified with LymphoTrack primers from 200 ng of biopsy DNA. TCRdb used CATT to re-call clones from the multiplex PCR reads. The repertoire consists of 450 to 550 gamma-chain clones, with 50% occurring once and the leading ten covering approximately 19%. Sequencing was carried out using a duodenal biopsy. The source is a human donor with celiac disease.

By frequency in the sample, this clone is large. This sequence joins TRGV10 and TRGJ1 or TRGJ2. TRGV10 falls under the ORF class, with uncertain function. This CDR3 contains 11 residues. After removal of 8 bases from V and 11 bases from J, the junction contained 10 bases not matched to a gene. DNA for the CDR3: TGTGCTGCGTGGGATTATATCGAGAAACTCTTT. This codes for CAAWDYIEKLF.

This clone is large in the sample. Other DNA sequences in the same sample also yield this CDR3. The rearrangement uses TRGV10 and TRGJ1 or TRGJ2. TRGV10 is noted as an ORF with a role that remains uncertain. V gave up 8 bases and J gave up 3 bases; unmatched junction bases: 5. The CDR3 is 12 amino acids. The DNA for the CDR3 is TGTGCTGCGTGGGTCCCTTATTATAAGAAACTCTTT. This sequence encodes CAAWVPYYKKLF.

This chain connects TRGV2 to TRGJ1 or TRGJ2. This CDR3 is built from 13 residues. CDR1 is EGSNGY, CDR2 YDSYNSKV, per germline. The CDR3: CAPGTANYYKKLF. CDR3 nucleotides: TGTGCACCTGGGACAGCGAATTATTATAAGAAACTCTTT.

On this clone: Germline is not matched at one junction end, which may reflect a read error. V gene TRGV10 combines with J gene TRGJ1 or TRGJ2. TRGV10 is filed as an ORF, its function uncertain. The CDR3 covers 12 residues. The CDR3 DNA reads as TGTGCTGCGTGGGACGTATATTGTAAGAAACTCTTT. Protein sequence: CAAWDVYCKKLF.

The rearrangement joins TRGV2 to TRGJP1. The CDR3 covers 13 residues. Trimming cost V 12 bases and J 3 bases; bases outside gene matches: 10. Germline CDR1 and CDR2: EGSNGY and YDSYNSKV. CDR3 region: CAHPLPTGWFKIF. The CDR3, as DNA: TGTGCCCACCCGTTGCCCACTGGTTGGTTCAAGATATTT.

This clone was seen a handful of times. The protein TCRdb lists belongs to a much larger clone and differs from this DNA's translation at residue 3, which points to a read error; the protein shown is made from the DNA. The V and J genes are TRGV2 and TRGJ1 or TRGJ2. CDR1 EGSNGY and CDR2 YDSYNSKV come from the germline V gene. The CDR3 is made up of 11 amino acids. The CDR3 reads CAAWDSYKKLF. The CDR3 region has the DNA TGTGCCGCCTGGGACTCTTATAAGAAACTCTTT.

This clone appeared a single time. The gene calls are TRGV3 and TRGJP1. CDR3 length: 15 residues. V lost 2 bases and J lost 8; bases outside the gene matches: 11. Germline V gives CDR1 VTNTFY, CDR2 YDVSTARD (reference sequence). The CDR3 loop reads CATWDKLPLGWFKIF. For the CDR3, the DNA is TGTGCCACCTGGGACAAATTACCACTAGGTTGGTTCAAGATATTT.

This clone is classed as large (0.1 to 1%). CDR3 protein: CAAWGILKKLF. CDR3 coding DNA: TGTGCTGCGTGGGGTATCCTTAAGAAACTCTTT. This rearrangement joins TRGV10 to TRGJ1 or TRGJ2. TRGV10 is an open reading frame, and its role is uncertain. The CDR3 consists of 11 residues. V lost 8 bases, J lost 9 bases, and 8 bases stayed unmatched.